The present TCR beta chain was sequenced within a study of T cells in Graves' hyperthyroidism and ophthalmopathy. The TCR beta CDR3 regions underwent amplification using RNA transcripts as the source. TCR CDR3 underwent first-round RT-PCR with the HTBI primer set. Each CDR3 protein is one row after TCRdb ran MiXCR on the multiplex PCR reads. The sample includes about 210,000 distinct CDR3 sequences, 17% seen only once; the top ten take under 65%. Trimming removed 6 bases from V and 6 bases from J, with 13 bases in between. CDR1 WSHSY and CDR2 SAAADI come from the germline V gene. CDR3 length equals 13 residues.

The chain uses TRBV10-2 and TRBJ2-3, with D hard to call. The sequence was collected from a man aged 45-65 years with Graves' hyperthyroidism. The sequencing input was blood. The CDR3 here is CASRYTPGDTQYF. DNA for the CDR3: TGCGCCAGCAGATATACACCGGGCGATACGCAGTATTTT.